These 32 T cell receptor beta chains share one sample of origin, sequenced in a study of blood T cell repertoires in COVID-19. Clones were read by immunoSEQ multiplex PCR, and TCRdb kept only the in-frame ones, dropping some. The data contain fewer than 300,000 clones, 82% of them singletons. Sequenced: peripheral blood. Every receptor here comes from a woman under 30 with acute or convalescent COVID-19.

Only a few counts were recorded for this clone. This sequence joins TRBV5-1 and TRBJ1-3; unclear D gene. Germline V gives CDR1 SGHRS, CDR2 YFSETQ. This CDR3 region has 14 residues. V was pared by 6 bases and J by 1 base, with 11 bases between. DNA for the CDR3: TGCGCCAGCACAGATTACACGTCTGGAAACACCATATATTTT. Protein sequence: CASTDYTSGNTIYF.

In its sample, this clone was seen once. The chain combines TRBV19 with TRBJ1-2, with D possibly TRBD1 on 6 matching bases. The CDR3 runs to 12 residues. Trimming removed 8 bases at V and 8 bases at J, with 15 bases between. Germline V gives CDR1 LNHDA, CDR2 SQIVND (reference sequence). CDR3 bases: TGTGCCAGTGGGGACGGCGGGGGCGGCTACACCTTC. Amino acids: CASGDGGGGYTF.

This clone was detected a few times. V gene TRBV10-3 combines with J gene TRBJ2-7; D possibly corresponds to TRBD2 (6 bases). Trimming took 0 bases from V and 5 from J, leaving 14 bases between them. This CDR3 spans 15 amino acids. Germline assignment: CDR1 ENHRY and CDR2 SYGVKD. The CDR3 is CAISESWGEIHEQYF. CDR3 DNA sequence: TGTGCCATCAGTGAGTCGTGGGGGGAGATACACGAGCAGTACTTC.

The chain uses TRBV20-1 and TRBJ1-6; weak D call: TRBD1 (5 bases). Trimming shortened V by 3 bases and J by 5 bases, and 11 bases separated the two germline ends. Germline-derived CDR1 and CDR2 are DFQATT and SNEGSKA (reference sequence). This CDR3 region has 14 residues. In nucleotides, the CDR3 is TGCAGTGCTAGTCCCAGGGTGAATAATTCACCCCTCCACTTT. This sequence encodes CSASPRVNNSPLHF.

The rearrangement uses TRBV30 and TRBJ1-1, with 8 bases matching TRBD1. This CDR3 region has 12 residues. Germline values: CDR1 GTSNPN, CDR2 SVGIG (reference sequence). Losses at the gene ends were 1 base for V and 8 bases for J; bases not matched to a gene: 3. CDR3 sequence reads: CAWSEGTGEAFF. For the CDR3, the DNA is TGTGCCTGGAGTGAGGGGACAGGAGAAGCTTTCTTT.

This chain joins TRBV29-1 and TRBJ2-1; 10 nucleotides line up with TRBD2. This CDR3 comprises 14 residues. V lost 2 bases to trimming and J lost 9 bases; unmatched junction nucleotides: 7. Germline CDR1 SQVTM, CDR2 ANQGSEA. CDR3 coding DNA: TGCAGCGTTGAAAAGCGGGAGGGCCGGGGTGAGCAGTTCTTC. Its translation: CSVEKREGRGEQFF.

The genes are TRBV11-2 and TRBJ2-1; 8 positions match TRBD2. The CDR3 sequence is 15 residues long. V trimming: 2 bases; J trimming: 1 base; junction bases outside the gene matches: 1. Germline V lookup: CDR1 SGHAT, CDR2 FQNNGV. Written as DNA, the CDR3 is TGTGCCAGCAGCTTAACTAGCGGATCCTACAATGAGCAGTTCTTC. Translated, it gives CASSLTSGSYNEQFF.

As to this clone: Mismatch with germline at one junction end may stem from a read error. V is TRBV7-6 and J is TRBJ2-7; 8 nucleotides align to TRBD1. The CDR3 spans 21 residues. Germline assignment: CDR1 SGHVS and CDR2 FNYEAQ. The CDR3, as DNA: TGTGCCAGCAGCTATGGTCCCCCGGTGGGATGGACAGGGTCATCCTCCCACGAGCAGTACTTC. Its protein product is CASSYGPPVGWTGSSSHEQYF.

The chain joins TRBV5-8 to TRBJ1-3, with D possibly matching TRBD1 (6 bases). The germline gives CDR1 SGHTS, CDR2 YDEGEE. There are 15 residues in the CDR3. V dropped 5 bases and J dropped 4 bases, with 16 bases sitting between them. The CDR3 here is CASREQGAGGNTIYF. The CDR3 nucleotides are TGTGCCAGCAGAGAACAGGGTGCGGGCGGAAACACCATATATTTT.

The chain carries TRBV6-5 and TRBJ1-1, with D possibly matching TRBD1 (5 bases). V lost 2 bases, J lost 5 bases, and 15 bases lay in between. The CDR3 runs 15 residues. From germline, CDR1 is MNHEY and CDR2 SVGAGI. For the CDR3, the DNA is TGTGCCAGCAGTTACGGTTCAGGGAAGGGGACTGAAGCTTTCTTT. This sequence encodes CASSYGSGKGTEAFF.

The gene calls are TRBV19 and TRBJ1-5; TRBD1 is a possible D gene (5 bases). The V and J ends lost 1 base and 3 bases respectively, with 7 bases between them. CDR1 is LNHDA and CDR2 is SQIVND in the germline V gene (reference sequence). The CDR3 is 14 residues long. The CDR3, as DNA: TGTGCCAGTAGTATAGGGGGCTTCAATCAGCCCCAGCATTTT. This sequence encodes CASSIGGFNQPQHF.

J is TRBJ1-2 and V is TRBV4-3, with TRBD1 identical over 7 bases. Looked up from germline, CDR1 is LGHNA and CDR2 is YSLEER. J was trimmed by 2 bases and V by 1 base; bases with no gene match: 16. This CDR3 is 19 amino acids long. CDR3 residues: CASSQGRVGPGTANYGYTF. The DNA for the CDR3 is TGCGCCAGCAGCCAAGGAAGGGTGGGGCCCGGGACAGCGAACTATGGCTACACCTTC.

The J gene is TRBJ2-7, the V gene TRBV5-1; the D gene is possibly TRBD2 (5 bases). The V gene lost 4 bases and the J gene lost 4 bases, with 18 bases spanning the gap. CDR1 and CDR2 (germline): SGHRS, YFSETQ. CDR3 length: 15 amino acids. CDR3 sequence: CASSPAEGLRYEQYF. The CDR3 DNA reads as TGCGCCAGCAGCCCGGCCGAGGGTTTGAGATACGAGCAGTACTTC.

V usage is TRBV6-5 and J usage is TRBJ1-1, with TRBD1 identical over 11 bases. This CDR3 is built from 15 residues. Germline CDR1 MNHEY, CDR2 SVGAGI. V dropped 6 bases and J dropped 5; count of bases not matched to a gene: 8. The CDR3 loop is CASSVRDRGKTEAFF. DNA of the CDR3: TGTGCCAGCAGCGTCCGGGACAGGGGGAAGACTGAAGCTTTCTTT.

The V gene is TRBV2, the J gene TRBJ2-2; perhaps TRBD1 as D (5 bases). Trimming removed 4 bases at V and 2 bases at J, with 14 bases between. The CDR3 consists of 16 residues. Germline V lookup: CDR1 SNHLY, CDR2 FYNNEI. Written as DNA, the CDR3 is TGTGCCAGCAGTGTAAAGGGGCGCTTAAACACCGGGGAGCTGTTTTTT. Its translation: CASSVKGRLNTGELFF.

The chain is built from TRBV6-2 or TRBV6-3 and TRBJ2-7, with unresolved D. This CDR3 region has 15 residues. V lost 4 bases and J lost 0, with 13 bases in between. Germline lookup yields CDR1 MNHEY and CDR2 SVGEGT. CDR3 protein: CASSLDSMSSYEQYF. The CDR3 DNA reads TGTGCCAGCAGTTTGGATAGCATGAGCTCCTACGAGCAGTACTTC.

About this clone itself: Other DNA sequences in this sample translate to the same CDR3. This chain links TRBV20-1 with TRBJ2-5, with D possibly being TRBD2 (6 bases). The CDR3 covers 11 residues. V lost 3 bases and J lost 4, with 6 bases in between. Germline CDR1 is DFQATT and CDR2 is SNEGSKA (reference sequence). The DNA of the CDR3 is TGCAGTGCTAGGGGGGGAGAGACCCAGTACTTC. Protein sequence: CSARGGETQYF.

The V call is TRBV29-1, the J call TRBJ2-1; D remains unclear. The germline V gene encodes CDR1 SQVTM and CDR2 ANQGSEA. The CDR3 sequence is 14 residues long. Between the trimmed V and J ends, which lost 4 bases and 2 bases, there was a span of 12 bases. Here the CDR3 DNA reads TGCAGCGTTGGCCCGACTGAACCCTACAATGAGCAGTTCTTC. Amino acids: CSVGPTEPYNEQFF.

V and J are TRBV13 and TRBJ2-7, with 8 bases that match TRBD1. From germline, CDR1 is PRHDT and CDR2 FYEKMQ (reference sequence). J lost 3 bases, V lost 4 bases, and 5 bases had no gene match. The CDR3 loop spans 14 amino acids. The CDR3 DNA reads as TGTGCCAGCAGCTACGGACAGGGAAACTACGAGCAGTACTTC. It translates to CASSYGQGNYEQYF.

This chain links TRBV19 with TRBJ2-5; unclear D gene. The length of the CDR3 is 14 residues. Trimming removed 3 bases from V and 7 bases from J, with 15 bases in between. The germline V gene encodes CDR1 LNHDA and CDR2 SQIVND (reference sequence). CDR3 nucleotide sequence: TGTGCCAGTAGTATGGTCTTGACTTTGGGGACCCAGTACTTC. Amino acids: CASSMVLTLGTQYF. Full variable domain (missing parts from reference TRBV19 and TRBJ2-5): DGGITQSPKYLFRKEGQNVTLSCEQNLNHDAMYWYRQDPGQGLRLIYYSQIVNDFQKGDIAEGYSVSREKKESFPLTVTSAQKNPTAFYLCASSMVLTLGTQYFGPGTRLLVL.

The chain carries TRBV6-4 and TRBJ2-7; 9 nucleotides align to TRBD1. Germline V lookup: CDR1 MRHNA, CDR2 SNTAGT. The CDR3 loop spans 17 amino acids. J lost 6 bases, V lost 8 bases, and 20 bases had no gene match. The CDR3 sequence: CASDRDRVVELLGEQYF. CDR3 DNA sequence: TGTGCCAGCGATCGGGACAGGGTGGTAGAGTTGTTGGGCGAGCAGTACTTC.

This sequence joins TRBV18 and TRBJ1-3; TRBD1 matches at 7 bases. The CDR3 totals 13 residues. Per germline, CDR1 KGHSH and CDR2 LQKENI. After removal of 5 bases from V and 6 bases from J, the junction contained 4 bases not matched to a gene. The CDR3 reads CASSTGQENTIYF. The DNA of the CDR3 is TGTGCCAGCTCAACCGGACAGGAAAACACCATATATTTT.

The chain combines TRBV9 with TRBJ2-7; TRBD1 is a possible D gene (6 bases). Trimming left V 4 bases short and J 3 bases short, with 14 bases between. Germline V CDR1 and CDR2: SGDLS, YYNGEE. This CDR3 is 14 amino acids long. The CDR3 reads CASSPGQNYYEQYF. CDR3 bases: TGTGCCAGCAGCCCCGGACAGAATTACTACGAGCAGTACTTC.

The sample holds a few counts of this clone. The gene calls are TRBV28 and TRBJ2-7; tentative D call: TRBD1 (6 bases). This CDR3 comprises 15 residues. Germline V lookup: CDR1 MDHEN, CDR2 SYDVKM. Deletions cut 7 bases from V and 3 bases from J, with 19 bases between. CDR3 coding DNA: TGTGCCAGCACCCATAGACTGAGGGGGAACTACGAGCAGTACTTC. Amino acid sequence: CASTHRLRGNYEQYF. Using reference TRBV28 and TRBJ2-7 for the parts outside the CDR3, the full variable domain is DVKVTQSSRYLVKRTGEKVFLECVQDMDHENMFWYRQDPGLGLRLIYFSYDVKMKEKGDIPEGYSVSREKKERFSLILESASTNQTSMYLCASTHRLRGNYEQYFGPGTRLTVT.

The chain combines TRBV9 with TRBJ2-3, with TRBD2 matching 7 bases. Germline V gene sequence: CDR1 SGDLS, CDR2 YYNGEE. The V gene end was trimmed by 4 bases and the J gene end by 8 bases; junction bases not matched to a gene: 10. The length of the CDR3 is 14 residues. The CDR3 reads CASSPGLVLGTQYF. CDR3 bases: TGTGCCAGCAGCCCCGGACTAGTACTCGGTACGCAGTATTTT.

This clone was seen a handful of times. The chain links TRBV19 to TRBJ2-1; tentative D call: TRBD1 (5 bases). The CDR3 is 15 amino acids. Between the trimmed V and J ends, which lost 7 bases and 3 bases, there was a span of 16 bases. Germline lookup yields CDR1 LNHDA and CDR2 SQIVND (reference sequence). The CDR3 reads CASTRALHSYNEQFF. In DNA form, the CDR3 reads TGTGCCAGTACCAGGGCGTTGCACAGCTACAATGAGCAGTTCTTC.

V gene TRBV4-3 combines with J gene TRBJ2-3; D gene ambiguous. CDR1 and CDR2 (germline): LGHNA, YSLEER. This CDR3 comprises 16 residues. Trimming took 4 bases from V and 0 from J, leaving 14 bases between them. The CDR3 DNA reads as TGCGCCAGCAGCCCCACTATCACCTCTAGCACAGATACGCAGTATTTT. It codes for CASSPTITSSTDTQYF.

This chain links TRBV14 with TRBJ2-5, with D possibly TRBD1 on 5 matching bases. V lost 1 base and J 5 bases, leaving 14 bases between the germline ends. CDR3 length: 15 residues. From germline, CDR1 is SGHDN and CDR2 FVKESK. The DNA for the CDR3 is TGTGCCAGCAGCCAAGGCAGGGTAATCATGGAGACCCAGTACTTC. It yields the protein CASSQGRVIMETQYF.

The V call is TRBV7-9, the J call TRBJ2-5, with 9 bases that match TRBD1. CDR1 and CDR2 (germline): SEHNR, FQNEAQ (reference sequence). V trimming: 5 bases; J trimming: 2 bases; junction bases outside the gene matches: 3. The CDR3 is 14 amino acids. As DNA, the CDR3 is TGTGCCAGCAGCCAGGACAGGGGACAAGAGACCCAGTACTTC. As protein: CASSQDRGQETQYF.

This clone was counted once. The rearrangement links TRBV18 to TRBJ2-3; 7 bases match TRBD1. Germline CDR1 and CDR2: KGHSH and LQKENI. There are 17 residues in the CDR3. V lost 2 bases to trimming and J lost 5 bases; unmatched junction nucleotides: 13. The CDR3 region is CASSPGVRTGGGDTQYF. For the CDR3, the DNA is TGTGCCAGCTCACCAGGGGTCCGGACAGGCGGAGGAGATACGCAGTATTTT.

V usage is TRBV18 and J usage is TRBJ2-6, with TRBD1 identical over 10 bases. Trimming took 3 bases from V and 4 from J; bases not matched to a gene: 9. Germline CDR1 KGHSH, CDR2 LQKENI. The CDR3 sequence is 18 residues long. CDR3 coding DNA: TGTGCCAGCTCACCTCGGGACAGGGGAGGCTCCGGGGCCAACGTCCTGACTTTC. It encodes CASSPRDRGGSGANVLTF.

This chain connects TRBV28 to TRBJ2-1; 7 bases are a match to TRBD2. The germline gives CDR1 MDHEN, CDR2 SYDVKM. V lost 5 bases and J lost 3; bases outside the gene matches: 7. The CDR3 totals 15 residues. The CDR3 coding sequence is TGTGCCAGCAGTCCTGCGGGAGTGGGCTACAATGAGCAGTTCTTC. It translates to CASSPAGVGYNEQFF.